This is a list of T cell receptor beta chains from one sample in a study of blood T cell repertoires in COVID-19. This table comes from immunoSEQ multiplex PCR, and its TCRdb copy is limited to in-frame clones, with some not included. The repertoire includes hundreds of thousands of clones, around 88% of them detected once, and approximately 9.5% sits in the top ten. The sequencing input was PBMCs or T cells enriched from blood (not recorded which). Source of these receptors: a man in his forties who had recovered from COVID-19. CDR3s include the opening cysteine and the closing phenylalanine or tryptophan. Fields, in order: V gene, J gene, D gene, clone size, CDR3 DNA, CDR3 protein. D genes are given only for firm matches. For some rows the clone size is stated as once, few or many, or as a class when expanded; others skip it.

>TRBV29-1|TRBJ2-5|TRBD2|NA
TGCAGCGCAACCCCAAAACCCCCCGGGTTAGCGGGGGGAGAGACCCAGTACTTC
CSATPKPPGLAGGETQYF
>TRBV6-5|TRBJ2-7|TRBD2|NA
TGTGCCAGCAGTTACGGGACCGGGGGGAGCTCCTACGAGCAGTACTTC
CASSYGTGGSSYEQYF
>TRBV9|TRBJ1-1|NA|few
TGTGCCAGCAGCGCCGGCGGGGCGGGTAAAACTGAAGCTTTCTTT
CASSAGGAGKTEAFF
>TRBV28|TRBJ1-2|TRBD1|NA
TGTGCCAGCAGGGGACAGGGGTATGGCTACACCTTC
CASRGQGYGYTF
>TRBV5-1|TRBJ2-7|TRBD2|NA
TGCGCCAGCAGCCACGCAGAGTTTACTAGCGGGAGCCCCGAGCAGTACTTC
CASSHAEFTSGSPEQYF
>TRBV7-2|TRBJ1-1|TRBD1|NA
TGTGCCAGCAGTTCCGGGACAGGGGGATTCAGCACTGAAGCTTTCTTT
CASSSGTGGFSTEAFF
>TRBV12-3/TRBV12-4|TRBJ1-1|NA|NA
TGTGCCAGCACCCCGAGATCTGGTACTGAAGCTTTCTTT
CASTPRSGTEAFF
>TRBV24-1|TRBJ2-1|NA|once
TGTGCCACCAGTGACTCGGGCCAGGGCGAGCAGTTCTTC
CATSDSGQGEQFF
>TRBV7-9|TRBJ1-6|NA|NA
TGTGCCAGCAGCTTTAGTGGTGCTTATAATTCACCCCTCCACTTT
CASSFSGAYNSPLHF
>TRBV18|TRBJ2-1|TRBD1|NA
TGTGCCAGCTCACCACGGGACAGGGTTGCAAATGAGCAGTTCTTC
CASSPRDRVANEQFF
>TRBV10-3|TRBJ1-4|NA|once
TGTGCCATCAGTGAAGGAGGCAATAATGAAAAACTGTTTTTT
CAISEGGNNEKLFF
>TRBV5-1|TRBJ1-3|TRBD1|NA
TGCGCCAGCAGCATTACCGGGACAGCCTCTGGAAACACCATATATTTT
CASSITGTASGNTIYF
>TRBV5-1|TRBJ1-1|NA|NA
TGCGCCAGCAGCCCGGGGAGTAACACTGAAGCTTTCTTT
CASSPGSNTEAFF
>TRBV5-5|TRBJ1-1|NA|few
TGTGCCAGCAGCCGTACCGAAAACAGGGTCCCAATGAACACTGAAGCTTTCTTT
CASSRTENRVPMNTEAFF
>TRBV7-9|TRBJ1-2|NA|few
TGTGCCAGCAGCCAAAACAGGGACCTCTATGGCTACACCTTC
CASSQNRDLYGYTF
>TRBV5-1|TRBJ2-7|NA|NA
TGCGCCAGCAGCTTGGTCTCCTCTCTATACGAGCAGTACTTC
CASSLVSSLYEQYF
>TRBV19|TRBJ2-2|TRBD2|NA
TGTGCCAGTAGTATAGTGGGGCTAGCGGGAGCGGGCACCGGGGAGCTGTTTTTT
CASSIVGLAGAGTGELFF
>TRBV19|TRBJ1-5|NA|NA
TGTGCCAGTAGTATCGTATACAGGGTAGAGGCGAATCAGCCCCAGCATTTT
CASSIVYRVEANQPQHF
>TRBV25-1|TRBJ2-5|TRBD2|NA
TGTGCCAGCCTCTCGGGAGGCGGGGAGACCCAGTACTTC
CASLSGGGETQYF
>TRBV18|TRBJ1-1|TRBD1|NA
TGTGCCAGCTCACTAAAGACAGGGGCGAACACTGAAGCTTTCTTT
CASSLKTGANTEAFF
>TRBV7-3|TRBJ2-3|NA|NA
TGTGCCAGCAGCTTAAGATCTCGCCGAGGAGATACGCAGTATTTT
CASSLRSRRGDTQYF
>TRBV11-3|TRBJ2-7|NA|NA
TGTGCCAGCAGGGCCCACGGGGACTCCTACGAGCAGTACTTC
CASRAHGDSYEQYF
>TRBV2|TRBJ1-4|TRBD1|NA
TGTGCCAGCAGGCTGACAGGGAAGGGGGAAAAACTGTTTTTT
CASRLTGKGEKLFF
>TRBV12-3/TRBV12-4|TRBJ2-7|NA|once
TGTGCCAGCACCCCGAGAGGAGGCGAGCAGTACTTC
CASTPRGGEQYF
>TRBV2|TRBJ1-5|NA|NA
TGTGCCAGTTTAGGACAGACCAATCAGCCCCAGCATTTT
CASLGQTNQPQHF
>TRBV11-2|TRBJ1-1|NA|once
TGTGCCAGCAGCCCACCACAGGGGAACACTGAAGCTTTCTTT
CASSPPQGNTEAFF
>TRBV11-2|TRBJ1-2|TRBD1|NA
TGTGCCAGCAGCTTAGATCGGTTCGGTCAGGGGGCTTTAGGTGGCTACACCTTC
CASSLDRFGQGALGGYTF
>TRBV4-1|TRBJ2-5|TRBD2|NA
TGCGCCAGCAGCCAGTCCTTAGCGGGAGCTGAGACCCAGTACTTC
CASSQSLAGAETQYF
>TRBV7-6|TRBJ1-6|NA|NA
TGTGCCAGCAGCCCGAGCGGCTTTAATAATTCACCCCTCCACTTT
CASSPSGFNNSPLHF
>TRBV5-5|TRBJ2-2|TRBD1|NA
TGTGCCGAAACTGGACAGGGGGGCCCCGGGGAGCTGTTTTTT
CAETGQGGPGELFF